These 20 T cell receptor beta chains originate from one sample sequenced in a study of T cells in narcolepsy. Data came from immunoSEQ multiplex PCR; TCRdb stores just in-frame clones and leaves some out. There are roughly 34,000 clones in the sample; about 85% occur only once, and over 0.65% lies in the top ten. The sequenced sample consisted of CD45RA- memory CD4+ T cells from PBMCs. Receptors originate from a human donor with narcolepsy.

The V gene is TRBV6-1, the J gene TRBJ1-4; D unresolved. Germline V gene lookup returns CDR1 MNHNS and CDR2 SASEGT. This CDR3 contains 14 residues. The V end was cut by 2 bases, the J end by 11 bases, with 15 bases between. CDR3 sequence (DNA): TGTGCCAGCAGTGAATCGGGGTGGGTTGTGAAACTGTTTTTT. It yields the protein CASSESGWVVKLFF.

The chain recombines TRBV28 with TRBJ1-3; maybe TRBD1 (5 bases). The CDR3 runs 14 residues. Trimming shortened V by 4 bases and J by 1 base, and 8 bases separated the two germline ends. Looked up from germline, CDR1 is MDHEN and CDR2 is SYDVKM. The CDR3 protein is CASSSRASGNTIYF. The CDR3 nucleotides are TGTGCCAGCAGTTCCAGGGCTTCTGGAAACACCATATATTTT.

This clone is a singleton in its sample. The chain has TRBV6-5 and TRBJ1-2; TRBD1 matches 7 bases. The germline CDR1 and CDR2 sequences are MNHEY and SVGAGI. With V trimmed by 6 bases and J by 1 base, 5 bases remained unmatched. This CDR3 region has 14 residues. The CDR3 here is CASSTGQNNYGYTF. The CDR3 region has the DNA TGTGCCAGCAGCACGGGACAGAATAACTATGGCTACACCTTC.

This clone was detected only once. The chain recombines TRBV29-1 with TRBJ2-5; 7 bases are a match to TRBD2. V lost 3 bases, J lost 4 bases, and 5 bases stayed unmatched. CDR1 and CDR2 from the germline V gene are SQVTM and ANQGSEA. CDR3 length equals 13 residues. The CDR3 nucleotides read TGCAGCGTTGAGGCAGGGAGGGGAGAGACCCAGTACTTC. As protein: CSVEAGRGETQYF.

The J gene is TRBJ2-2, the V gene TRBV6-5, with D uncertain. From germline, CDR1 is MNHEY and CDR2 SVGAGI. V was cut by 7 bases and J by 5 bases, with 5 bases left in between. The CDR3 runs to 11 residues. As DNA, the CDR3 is TGTGCCAGCAAACGGACCGGGGAGCTGTTTTTT. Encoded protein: CASKRTGELFF.

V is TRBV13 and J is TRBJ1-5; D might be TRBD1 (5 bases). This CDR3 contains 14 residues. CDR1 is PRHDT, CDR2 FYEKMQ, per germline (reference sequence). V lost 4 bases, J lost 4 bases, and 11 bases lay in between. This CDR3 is CASSWGRGNQPQHF. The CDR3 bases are TGTGCCAGCAGCTGGGGACGGGGTAATCAGCCCCAGCATTTT.

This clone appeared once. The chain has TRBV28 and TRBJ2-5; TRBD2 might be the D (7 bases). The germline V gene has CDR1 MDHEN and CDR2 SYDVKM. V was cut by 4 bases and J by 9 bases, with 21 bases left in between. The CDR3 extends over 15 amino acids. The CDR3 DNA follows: TGTGCCAGCAGTTCGTTAGCGGGCGGGGGCTCGGCCCAGTACTTC. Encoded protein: CASSSLAGGGSAQYF.

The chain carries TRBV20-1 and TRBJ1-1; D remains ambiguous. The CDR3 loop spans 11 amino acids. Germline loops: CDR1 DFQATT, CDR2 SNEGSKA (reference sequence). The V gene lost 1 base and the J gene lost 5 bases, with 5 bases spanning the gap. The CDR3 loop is CSARGETEAFF. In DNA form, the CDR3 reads TGCAGTGCTAGAGGGGAAACTGAAGCTTTCTTT.

CDR3 in amino acids: CASSLGLGIDTQYF. CDR3 nucleotide sequence: TGCGCCAGCAGCCTGGGACTAGGGATAGATACGCAGTATTTT. The chain joins TRBV4-3 to TRBJ2-3; 8 bases map to TRBD2. CDR1 and CDR2 (germline): LGHNA, YSLEER. The CDR3 extends over 14 amino acids. J was trimmed by 5 bases and V by 4 bases; bases with no gene match: 5.

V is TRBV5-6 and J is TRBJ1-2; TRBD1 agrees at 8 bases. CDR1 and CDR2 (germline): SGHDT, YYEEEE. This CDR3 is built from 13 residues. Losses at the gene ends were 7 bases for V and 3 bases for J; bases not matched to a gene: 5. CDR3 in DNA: TGTGCCAGCGGCACAGGGGGTTACTATGGCTACACCTTC. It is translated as CASGTGGYYGYTF.

The DNA of the CDR3 is TGTGCCAGCAGCCAAGTCAGCGGGACAGGAAGGGGGAACGTAGCCAAAAACATTCAGTACTTC. It translates to CASSQVSGTGRGNVAKNIQYF. J is TRBJ2-4 and V is TRBV4-2, with D perhaps TRBD1 (8 bases). The CDR3 has 21 amino acids. V was trimmed by 1 base and J by 0 bases, leaving 25 bases between them. Germline CDR1 LGHNA, CDR2 YNFKEQ.

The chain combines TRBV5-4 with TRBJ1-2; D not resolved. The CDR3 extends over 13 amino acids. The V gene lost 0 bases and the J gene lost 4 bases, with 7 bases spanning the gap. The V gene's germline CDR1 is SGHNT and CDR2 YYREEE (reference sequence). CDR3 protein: CASSLEQSYGYTF. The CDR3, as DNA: TGTGCCAGCAGCTTGGAGCAGAGCTATGGCTACACCTTC.

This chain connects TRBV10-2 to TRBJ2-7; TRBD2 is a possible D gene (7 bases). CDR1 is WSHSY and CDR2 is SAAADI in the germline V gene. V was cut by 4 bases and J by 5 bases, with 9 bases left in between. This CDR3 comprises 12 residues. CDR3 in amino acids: CASSAGGNEQYF. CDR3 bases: TGCGCCAGCAGTGCGGGGGGCAACGAGCAGTACTTC.

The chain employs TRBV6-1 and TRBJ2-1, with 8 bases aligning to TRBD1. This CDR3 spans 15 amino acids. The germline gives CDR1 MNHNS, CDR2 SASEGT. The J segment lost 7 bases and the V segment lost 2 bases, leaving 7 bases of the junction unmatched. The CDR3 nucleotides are TGTGCCAGCAGTGAACAGGGGGCGGGTTTAAATGAGCAGTTCTTC. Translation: CASSEQGAGLNEQFF.

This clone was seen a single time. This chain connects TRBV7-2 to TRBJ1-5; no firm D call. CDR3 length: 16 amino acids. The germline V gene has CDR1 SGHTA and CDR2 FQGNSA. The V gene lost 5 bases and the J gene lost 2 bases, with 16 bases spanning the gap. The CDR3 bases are TGTGCCAGCAGCCCGTGGGGAGCTTCGGGCAATCAGCCCCAGCATTTT. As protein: CASSPWGASGNQPQHF.

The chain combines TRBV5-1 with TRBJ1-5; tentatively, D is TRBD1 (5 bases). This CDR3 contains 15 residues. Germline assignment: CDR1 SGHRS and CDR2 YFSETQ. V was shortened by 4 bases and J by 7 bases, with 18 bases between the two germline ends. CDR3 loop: CASSAQGGLGQPQHF. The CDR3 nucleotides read TGCGCCAGCAGCGCCCAGGGAGGATTGGGGCAGCCCCAGCATTTT.

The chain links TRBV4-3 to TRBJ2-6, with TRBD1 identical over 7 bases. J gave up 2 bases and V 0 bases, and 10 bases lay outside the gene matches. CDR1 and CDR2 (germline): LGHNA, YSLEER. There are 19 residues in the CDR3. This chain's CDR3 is CASSQDWQGVVAGANVLTF. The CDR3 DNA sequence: TGCGCCAGCAGCCAAGATTGGCAGGGGGTTGTAGCTGGGGCCAACGTCCTGACTTTC.

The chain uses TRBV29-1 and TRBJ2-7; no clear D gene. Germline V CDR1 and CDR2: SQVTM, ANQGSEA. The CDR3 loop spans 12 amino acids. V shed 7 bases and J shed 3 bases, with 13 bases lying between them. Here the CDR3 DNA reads TGCAGCGCTGGGCTAACAATCTACGAGCAGTACTTC. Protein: CSAGLTIYEQYF.

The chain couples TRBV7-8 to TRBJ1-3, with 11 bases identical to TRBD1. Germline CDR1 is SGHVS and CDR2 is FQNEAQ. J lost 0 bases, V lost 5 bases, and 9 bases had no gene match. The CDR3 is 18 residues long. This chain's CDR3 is CASSLRDRGSLSGNTIYF. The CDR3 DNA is TGTGCCAGCAGCCTAAGGGACAGGGGGTCCCTCTCTGGAAACACCATATATTTT.

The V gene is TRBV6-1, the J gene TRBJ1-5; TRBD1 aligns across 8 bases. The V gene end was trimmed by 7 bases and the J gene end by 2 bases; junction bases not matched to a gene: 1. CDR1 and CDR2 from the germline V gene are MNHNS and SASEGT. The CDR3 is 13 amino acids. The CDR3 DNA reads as TGTGCCAGCAAGGGACAGGGCAATCAGCCCCAGCATTTT. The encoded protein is CASKGQGNQPQHF.